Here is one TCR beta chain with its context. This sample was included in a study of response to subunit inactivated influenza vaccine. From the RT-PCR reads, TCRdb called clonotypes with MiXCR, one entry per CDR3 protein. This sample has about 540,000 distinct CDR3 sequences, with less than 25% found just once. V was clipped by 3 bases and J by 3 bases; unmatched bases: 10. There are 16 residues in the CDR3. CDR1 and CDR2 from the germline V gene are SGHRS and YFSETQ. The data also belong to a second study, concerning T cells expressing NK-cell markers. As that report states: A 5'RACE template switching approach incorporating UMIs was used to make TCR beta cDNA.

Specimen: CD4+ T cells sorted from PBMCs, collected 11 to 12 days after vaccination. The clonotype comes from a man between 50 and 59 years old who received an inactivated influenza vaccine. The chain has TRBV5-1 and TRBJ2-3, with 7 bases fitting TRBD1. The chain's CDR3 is CASSWTGTENTDTQYF. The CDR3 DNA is TGCGCCAGCAGCTGGACCGGGACAGAGAATACAGATACGCAGTATTTT.